This TCR beta chain was obtained from a study of T cells in Graves' hyperthyroidism and ophthalmopathy (dated by TCRdb to between 2017 and 2020). In the study overall: Peripheral blood samples were taken at initial diagnosis, before any treatment was given. To identify TCR V-J signatures that set the groups apart, the researchers used a discovery cohort of more than 95 patients, made up of 43 with Graves' ophthalmopathy and 55 to 65 with stable Graves' hyperthyroidism. An independent validation cohort of around 20 hyperthyroidism patients and some 15 patients who later progressed to ophthalmopathy tested prospective prediction of ophthalmopathy. The 75 to 100 discovery patients were divided at random into training and test sets in a 7:3 ratio. Thyroid tissue and blood T-cell repertoires from six Graves' hyperthyroidism patients were also compared in the study. Following sampling, methimazole starting at 30 mg daily was given to hyperthyroidism patients, and high-dose intravenous methylprednisolone was given to ophthalmopathy patients. The paper reports TCR Vbeta CDR3 sequencing of 135 peripheral blood samples: 43 ophthalmopathy, approximately 74 hyperthyroidism and 17 progressor patients. The research as a whole found: In validation, the model predicted progression to ophthalmopathy a median of about 6.8 months before onset, with roughly 68% sensitivity and around 76% specificity. Most expanded thyroid clonotypes (frequency above 0.001) were also detected in blood, suggesting blood repertoires may reflect thyroid immune responses. Sample size was not statistically predetermined, and investigators were not blinded to group allocation. Ophthalmopathy was separated from stable hyperthyroidism by a 13 V-J signature model, with just over 85% sensitivity and roughly 81% specificity obtained in cross-validation and 80%/75% obtained in testing.

A patient counted as having stable Graves' hyperthyroidism if no progression to ophthalmopathy occurred over 18 months of follow-up. Hyperthyroidism patients were aged 18 to 65 years and newly diagnosed, with disease duration of less than 2 months. The study excluded patients with uncontrolled infections, other autoimmune diseases, pregnancy or lactation. Diagnoses were based on clinical symptoms, serum thyroxine and TRAb, thyroid ultrasound and orbital computed tomography. Ficoll-Paque density gradient centrifugation was used to isolate PBMCs from approximately 10 ml of fresh peripheral blood. Trizol reagent was used to extract total RNA, and RNA quality was then checked on an Agilent 2100 Bioanalyzer. Unmatched junction bases come to 6, with V trimmed by 5 bases and J by 1 base. There are 15 amino acids in the CDR3, from cysteine to phenylalanine inclusive. Only the CDR3 region is kept as DNA, spanning 45 bases read in frame from base 1. From the germline V gene (reference sequence), CDR1 is PRHDT and CDR2 is FYEKMQ.

The TCR beta CDR3 regions were amplified from RNA transcripts. The first round of RT-PCR for the TCR CDR3 was performed with the HTBI primer set and the Qiagen OneStep RT-PCR kit. A second multiplex PCR round built the libraries, followed by size selection and purification. Paired-end sequencing of the libraries was performed with 100 bp reads on an Illumina HiSeq2000. The original pipeline was this. SOAPnuke was used to process the raw data, throwing out any read that contained adapters or uncalled bases, had a mean Phred below 15, or lacked an exact constant-primer or identifier match. COPE v1.2.5 was used to merge high-quality paired reads, and clonotypes were defined as unique nucleotide sequences. Clonotypes were aligned to IMGT TRBV, TRBD and TRBJ reference segments using MiTCR v1.1. Only V-J combinations with frequency above 0.0001, covering about 99% of repertoires, were analysed. A TCS score was defined as the ratio of F50 (clonal expansion) to E x V (chaos), with BLOSUM62-based TCRdist applied between CDR3 peptides within each V-J. Welch's t-statistics and random forest reduced around 520 V-J features to roughly 13, which were used in a naive Bayes classifier (R e1071). TCRdb reran the public reads through fastp at Q25 and MiXCR, keeping productive beta chains. Identical CDR3 proteins give one entry, which carries the most common genes and DNA. The V and J calls follow TCRdb's processing rather than the paper's. This sample comprises 500,000 to 550,000 distinct CDR3 sequences, 20% to 25% of them detected only once. The ten largest clones capture about 30% of the sample.

This clonotype has ten or more counts. Its antigen remains undetermined. Qualities for individual bases were not recorded, and no much larger clone is one base off. This sequence was found in a man between 18 and 35 years old with Graves' hyperthyroidism. The V gene is TRBV13 and the J gene is TRBJ2-3; TRBD1 aligns with 7 central bases. The sample comprised blood. The nucleotide sequence is TGTGCCAGCAGCCCGAGGGGGCAGCGCACAGATACGCAGTATTTT. Translated, it gives CASSPRGQRTDTQYF.